This entry lists 23 T cell receptor beta chains sequenced from one sample in a study of memory CD4+ T cells and cytomegalovirus serostatus. Generated by immunoSEQ multiplex PCR, the TCRdb table keeps only in-frame clones and is missing some. Among roughly 60,000 clones listed, over 60% were seen once. Single viable CD3+CD4+CD8-CD45RO+ cells were sorted as the memory CD4+ T cells. The sample was memory CD4+ T cells from blood. The source of these receptors is an adult in good health and CMV-seronegative.

The rearrangement links TRBV28 to TRBJ1-2; 8 bases are a match to TRBD1. The junction had 6 bases not matched to a gene; V was cut back by 2 bases and J by 4 bases. This CDR3 comprises 15 residues. Germline loops: CDR1 MDHEN, CDR2 SYDVKM. The CDR3 nucleotides are TGTGCCAGCAGTTTAACACCGGGACAGGCCTATGGCTACACCTTC. Encoded protein: CASSLTPGQAYGYTF.

This clone was seen a few times. The chain joins TRBV7-2 to TRBJ1-4; 9 positions match TRBD1. Per germline, CDR1 SGHTA and CDR2 FQGNSA. With 5 bases clipped from V and 7 bases from J, the junction kept 8 bases outside the gene matches. CDR3 size: 15 residues. For the CDR3, the DNA is TGTGCCAGCAGCACCCGACAGGGGGGCGGTGAAAAACTGTTTTTT. Its protein product is CASSTRQGGGEKLFF.

The V gene is TRBV5-1, the J gene TRBJ2-3, with TRBD2 identical over 12 bases. The length of the CDR3 is 18 residues. The V gene end was trimmed by 2 bases and the J gene end by 2 bases; junction bases not matched to a gene: 9. Per the germline V gene, CDR1 is SGHRS and CDR2 is YFSETQ. The CDR3, as DNA: TGCGCCAGCAGCTTCGGGGGGCTAGCGGGAGGGCCCACAGATACGCAGTATTTT. It specifies CASSFGGLAGGPTDTQYF.

This clone occurred once. This sequence joins TRBV4-3 and TRBJ1-4; TRBD1 is a possible D gene (5 bases). CDR1 and CDR2 (germline): LGHNA, YSLEER. This CDR3 contains 16 residues. Deletions cut 3 bases from V and 8 bases from J, with 19 bases between. Here the CDR3 reads CASSQAMGRGIEKLFF. The CDR3 DNA reads as TGCGCCAGCAGCCAGGCGATGGGGAGGGGTATCGAAAAACTGTTTTTT.

This chain joins TRBV29-1 and TRBJ1-6; a weak D match, TRBD1 (5 bases). CDR1 SQVTM and CDR2 ANQGSEA come from the germline V gene. This CDR3 has 13 amino acids. V shed 4 bases and J shed 7 bases, with 11 bases lying between them. The CDR3 is CSVGEGQNSPLHF. In nucleotides, the CDR3 is TGCAGCGTTGGCGAGGGGCAGAATTCACCCCTCCACTTT.

The CDR3 coding sequence is TGTGCCAGCAGTTTCTTTGGGACAGGACTAAACATTCAGTACTTC. Protein sequence: CASSFFGTGLNIQYF. V is TRBV28 and J is TRBJ2-4, with TRBD1 identical over 8 bases. With V trimmed by 3 bases and J by 6 bases, 7 bases remained unmatched. This CDR3 is built from 15 residues. From germline, CDR1 is MDHEN and CDR2 SYDVKM. Using reference TRBV28 and TRBJ2-4 for the parts outside the CDR3, the full variable domain is DVKVTQSSRYLVKRTGEKVFLECVQDMDHENMFWYRQDPGLGLRLIYFSYDVKMKEKGDIPEGYSVSREKKERFSLILESASTNQTSMYLCASSFFGTGLNIQYFGAGTRLSVL.

The chain has TRBV10-2 and TRBJ1-2, with TRBD1 as a possible D gene (5 bases). Germline CDR1 reads WSHSY; CDR2 reads SAAADI. The CDR3 runs 12 residues. Between the trimmed V and J ends, which lost 11 bases and 4 bases, there was a span of 14 bases. The CDR3 loop is CAVLPGGYGYTF. The CDR3 DNA sequence: TGCGCCGTACTACCTGGGGGCTATGGCTACACCTTC.

J is TRBJ1-1 and V is TRBV7-2, with 8 bases matching TRBD1. Germline-derived CDR1 and CDR2 are SGHTA and FQGNSA. After removal of 5 bases from V and 2 bases from J, the junction contained 7 bases not matched to a gene. The CDR3 has 15 amino acids. DNA for the CDR3: TGTGCCAGCAGCCCTCAGACAGGGGTAAACACTGAAGCTTTCTTT. It is translated as CASSPQTGVNTEAFF.

This clone was seen only a few times. This chain links TRBV30 with TRBJ1-1; the match to TRBD1 covers 8 bases. This CDR3 contains 13 residues. V shed 1 base and J 10 bases; nucleotides not matched to a gene: 8. The germline gives CDR1 GTSNPN, CDR2 SVGIG (reference sequence). As DNA, the CDR3 is TGTGCCTGGAGTGCAGACAGGGGTGGAGGAGCTTTCTTT. Its protein product is CAWSADRGGGAFF.

The chain is built from TRBV7-9 and TRBJ1-4; D might be TRBD1 (6 bases). Germline CDR1 and CDR2: SEHNR and FQNEAQ (reference sequence). Trimming cost V 6 bases and J 7 bases, with 15 bases left between them. The CDR3 consists of 14 residues. The CDR3 DNA reads TGTGCCAGCAGTCTCCCAGAGGGGGGTGAAAAACTGTTTTTT. It translates to CASSLPEGGEKLFF.

The gene calls are TRBV5-1 and TRBJ2-5, with 7 bases that match TRBD1. The CDR3 is 15 residues long. With V trimmed by 3 bases and J by 0 bases, 5 bases remained unmatched. Per the germline V gene, CDR1 is SGHRS and CDR2 is YFSETQ. Here the CDR3 reads CASSYGTAYQETQYF. CDR3 coding DNA: TGCGCCAGCAGCTACGGGACAGCGTACCAAGAGACCCAGTACTTC.

This clone was found a few times. The chain links TRBV19 to TRBJ1-3; TRBD1 matches at 7 bases. J lost 0 bases, V lost 5 bases, and 7 bases had no gene match. This CDR3 contains 16 residues. In germline, CDR1 is LNHDA, CDR2 SQIVND (reference sequence). DNA for the CDR3: TGTGCCAGTAGTTCTACAGGGGCTTACTCTGGAAACACCATATATTTT. It is translated as CASSSTGAYSGNTIYF. Full variable domain (missing parts from reference TRBV19 and TRBJ1-3): DGGITQSPKYLFRKEGQNVTLSCEQNLNHDAMYWYRQDPGQGLRLIYYSQIVNDFQKGDIAEGYSVSREKKESFPLTVTSAQKNPTAFYLCASSSTGAYSGNTIYFGEGSWLTVV.

The V and J genes are TRBV5-6 and TRBJ1-2; no definite D call. Germline CDR1 SGHDT, CDR2 YYEEEE. V was pared by 4 bases and J by 0 bases, with 10 bases between. There are 14 residues in the CDR3. The DNA of the CDR3 is TGTGCCAGCAGCCGCCCTGGGGCTAACTATGGCTACACCTTC. This encodes CASSRPGANYGYTF.

This clone was detected once. The chain employs TRBV30 and TRBJ2-6; D is undetermined. Germline loops: CDR1 GTSNPN, CDR2 SVGIG (reference sequence). Trimming cost V 1 base and J 0 bases, with 4 bases left between them. CDR3 length: 14 amino acids. CDR3 bases: TGTGCCTGGAGTGATGGCTCTGGGGCCAACGTCCTGACTTTC. Translation gives CAWSDGSGANVLTF.

The chain has TRBV12-5 and TRBJ2-1, with TRBD2 identical over 7 bases. Germline lookup yields CDR1 LGHNT and CDR2 FRNRAP. The CDR3 covers 16 residues. The V gene end was trimmed by 2 bases and the J gene end by 2 bases; junction bases not matched to a gene: 6. The CDR3 nucleotides are TGTGCTAGTGGTTTGTCCCCGGGGGGACCCTACAATGAGCAGTTCTTC. Residues: CASGLSPGGPYNEQFF.

The chain uses TRBV10-3 and TRBJ2-7, with TRBD2 as a possible D gene (5 bases). V was pared by 4 bases and J by 3 bases, with 10 bases between. Germline V lookup: CDR1 ENHRY, CDR2 SYGVKD. The CDR3 runs 13 residues. Written as DNA, the CDR3 is TGTGCCATCAGTGGTGGTCGGGACTACGAGCAGTACTTC. Translation: CAISGGRDYEQYF.

The chain has TRBV7-9 and TRBJ2-6; a possible D gene is TRBD2 (5 bases). V shed 11 bases and J shed 1 base, with 6 bases lying between them. CDR1 and CDR2 from the germline V gene are SEHNR and FQNEAQ (reference sequence). The CDR3 is made up of 12 amino acids. CDR3 residues: CAGESGANVLTF. The CDR3 DNA reads TGTGCCGGGGAGTCTGGGGCCAACGTCCTGACTTTC.

The V gene is TRBV5-1, the J gene TRBJ2-7, with D possibly TRBD2 on 6 matching bases. This CDR3 spans 13 amino acids. Deletions cut 5 bases from V and 3 bases from J, with 12 bases between. The germline V gene encodes CDR1 SGHRS and CDR2 YFSETQ. The DNA of the CDR3 is TGCGCCAGCAGGGGTAGCGGAGACTACGAGCAGTACTTC. Protein product: CASRGSGDYEQYF.

The CDR3 loop is CASSRLVGNNQPQHF. CDR3 bases: TGTGCCAGCAGCCGGTTAGTGGGGAACAATCAGCCCCAGCATTTT. This chain connects TRBV5-8 to TRBJ1-5; D unclear. CDR1 and CDR2 (germline): SGHTS, YDEGEE. The CDR3 is made up of 15 amino acids. V was pared by 4 bases and J by 3 bases, with 14 bases between.

For this clone: Mismatch with germline at one junction end may stem from a read error. CDR3 nucleotides: TGTGCTAGCAGCCAGGGACTAGCGGGAAAAGAGACCCAGTACTTC. Protein product: CASSQGLAGKETQYF. The V and J genes are TRBV7-7 and TRBJ2-5; 13 positions agree with TRBD2. Germline V gene lookup returns CDR1 SSHAT and CDR2 FNYEAQ (reference sequence). The CDR3 has 15 residues.

This clone was counted only a few times. The chain has TRBV13 and TRBJ2-5; 13 bases align to TRBD2. The CDR3 has 17 amino acids. The V gene end was trimmed by 1 base and the J gene end by 5 bases; junction bases not matched to a gene: 7. Germline V gives CDR1 PRHDT, CDR2 FYEKMQ (reference sequence). CDR3 bases: TGTGCCAGCAGCTTAGCCACTAGCGGGAGGGAAGGGGAGACCCAGTACTTC. Encoded protein: CASSLATSGREGETQYF. Based on the CDR3 plus reference TRBV13 and TRBJ2-5, the full variable domain is AAGVIQSPRHLIKEKRETATLKCYPIPRHDTVYWYQQGPGQDPQFLISFYEKMQSDKGSIPDRFSAQQFSDYHSELNMSSLELGDSALYFCASSLATSGREGETQYFGPGTRLLVL.

The chain recombines TRBV5-4 with TRBJ1-2; 7 bases align to TRBD1. The V gene's germline CDR1 is SGHNT and CDR2 YYREEE (reference sequence). V was clipped by 3 bases and J by 7 bases; unmatched bases: 9. The CDR3 covers 14 residues. CDR3 protein: CASSSRQGVLGYTF. The DNA for the CDR3 is TGTGCCAGCAGCTCTAGACAGGGCGTCCTTGGCTACACCTTC.

The sample holds a few counts of this clone. This chain connects TRBV6-4 to TRBJ2-5; the match to TRBD2 covers 12 bases. The germline gives CDR1 MRHNA, CDR2 SNTAGT. The CDR3 contains 17 residues. V lost 7 bases to trimming and J lost 1 base; unmatched junction nucleotides: 10. The CDR3 here is CASIITSGGPRQETQYF. The CDR3 bases are TGTGCCAGCATCATTACTAGCGGGGGGCCCCGCCAAGAGACCCAGTACTTC.